Each of the 12 T cell receptor beta chains below was sequenced from the same sample in a study of blood T cells in healthy people across ages (dated by TCRdb to between 2014 and 2017). Library preparation was by 5' RACE. A second 7 to 11 cycle PCR used a sample-barcoded 5' primer and a J-beta primer mix. TCRdb applied fastp at Q25 and MiXCR to the public reads, then kept only in-frame beta chains. Every distinct CDR3 protein forms one entry, paired with its most common genes and DNA. The sample contains roughly 1.9 million distinct CDR3 sequences, around 42% of them found a single time. The top ten constitute about 21% of the sample. The sample taken for sequencing was blood. These receptors were collected from a human donor in good health.

The rearrangement links TRBV10-3 to TRBJ1-2, with D unresolved. V shed 0 bases and J shed 5 bases, with 4 bases lying between them. The CDR3 has 12 amino acids. Per germline, CDR1 ENHRY and CDR2 SYGVKD. The CDR3 sequence: CAISESRYGYTF. DNA for the CDR3: TGTGCCATCAGTGAGTCACGGTATGGCTACACCTTC.

The CDR3 DNA reads as TGTGCCAGCAGGGGGAGGGGGCCCCAGCATTTT. It yields the protein CASRGRGPQHF. The genes are TRBV2 and TRBJ1-5; tentatively, D is TRBD1 (5 bases). V lost 6 bases and J 9 bases, leaving 9 bases between the germline ends. CDR1 and CDR2 (germline): SNHLY, FYNNEI. The CDR3 has 11 amino acids.

This sequence joins TRBV12-3 or TRBV12-4 and TRBJ1-1; no clear D. The CDR3 is 12 amino acids. Trimming removed 7 bases at V and 6 bases at J, with 12 bases between. CDR3 sequence: CASTPGGAEAFF. The CDR3 coding sequence is TGTGCCAGCACCCCAGGCGGAGCTGAAGCTTTCTTT.

The CDR3 region is CSAPSNRAGGQETQYF. The CDR3 DNA follows: TGCAGTGCTCCATCGAACAGAGCGGGGGGACAAGAGACCCAGTACTTC. The chain uses TRBV20-1 and TRBJ2-5; 9 nucleotides match TRBD2. From germline, CDR1 is DFQATT and CDR2 SNEGSKA (reference sequence). Trimming took 5 bases from V and 2 from J; bases not matched to a gene: 12. This CDR3 is built from 16 residues.

CDR3 DNA: TGCAGTGTTGGCCTTAAGTCTAGCACAGATACGCAGTATTTT. It yields the protein CSVGLKSSTDTQYF. The V gene is TRBV20-1, the J gene TRBJ2-3; D gene uncertain. Germline-derived CDR1 and CDR2 are DFQATT and SNEGSKA (reference sequence). The CDR3 is made up of 14 amino acids. The ends were cut back, 7 bases at V and 0 bases at J, with 14 bases in the middle.

DNA for the CDR3: TGTGCCAGCAGCCGTACCAACAGGGCCGTCTATGGCTACACCTTC. Translating it yields CASSRTNRAVYGYTF. The genes are TRBV14 and TRBJ1-2; tentatively, D is TRBD1 (6 bases). V shed 4 bases and J shed 4 bases, with 16 bases lying between them. The CDR3 totals 15 residues. Germline CDR1 SGHDN, CDR2 FVKESK.

The chain couples TRBV7-2 to TRBJ1-1; D unresolved. V lost 0 bases and J 3 bases, leaving 8 bases between the germline ends. In germline, CDR1 is SGHTA, CDR2 FQGNSA. This CDR3 has 14 amino acids. The CDR3 bases are TGTGCCAGCAGCTTAGCGAGGGTCTACACTGAAGCTTTCTTT. As protein: CASSLARVYTEAFF.

This clonotype was detected ten times or more. The chain uses TRBV7-9 and TRBJ1-5; no reliable D call. The CDR3 spans 14 residues. The ends were cut back, 5 bases at V and 7 bases at J, with 15 bases in the middle. Germline V gives CDR1 SEHNR, CDR2 FQNEAQ (reference sequence). CDR3 residues: CASSPLGGNQPQHF. CDR3 in DNA: TGTGCCAGCAGCCCCCTGGGAGGGAACCAGCCCCAGCATTTT.

The V gene is TRBV6-6, the J gene TRBJ2-2; D remains unclear. Trimming took off 9 bases at V and 1 base at J, with 12 bases between the two ends. The CDR3 contains 14 residues. The germline V gene encodes CDR1 MNHNY and CDR2 SVGAGI (reference sequence). The CDR3 DNA is TGTGCCAGTTTTCCCTCGGAGAACACCGGGGAGCTGTTTTTT. Translating gives CASFPSENTGELFF.

The sample holds a few counts of this clonotype. The chain is built from TRBV12-3 or TRBV12-4 and TRBJ1-1; 7 bases fit TRBD1. V lost 8 bases to trimming and J lost 8 bases; unmatched junction nucleotides: 17. The CDR3 is 15 residues long. CDR3 sequence reads: CASAGTGQFKGEAFF. CDR3 nucleotide sequence: TGTGCCAGCGCCGGAACGGGACAGTTTAAGGGGGAAGCTTTCTTT.

The chain joins TRBV28 to TRBJ2-4; 9 bases agree with TRBD1. The J call is doubtful: the DNA matches TRBJ2-7 better. CDR3 length equals 15 residues. Germline CDR1 MDHEN, CDR2 SYDVKM. The CDR3 sequence: CASSSPSGQGIEQYF. CDR3 DNA: TGTGCCAGCAGTTCCCCCTCGGGACAGGGTATCGAGCAGTACTTC.

V and J are TRBV6-5 and TRBJ2-7; 12 bases map to TRBD2. V trimming: 5 bases; J trimming: 4 bases; junction bases outside the gene matches: 3. Germline values: CDR1 MNHEY, CDR2 SVGAGI. The CDR3 totals 14 residues. CDR3 residues: CASSRLAGVYEQYF. The CDR3 DNA reads as TGTGCCAGCAGTCGACTAGCGGGGGTTTACGAGCAGTACTTC.